Sequencing of this T cell receptor beta chain was carried out in a study of Graves' ophthalmopathy and Graves' hyperthyroidism. Regarding the study as a whole: In blood, most expanded thyroid clonotypes above 0.001 frequency were also detected.

There are a few counts of this clonotype. As yet, its antigen is unknown. A much larger clone is a single base away; this may be a read error. No conserved phenylalanine or tryptophan ends this CDR3, so it is likely a read error. This CDR3 has 15 residues. V dropped 4 bases and J dropped 10; count of bases not matched to a gene: 9. RNA transcripts provided the template for amplifying TCR beta CDR3 regions. Following a first-round RT-PCR that used HTBI primers, a second-round multiplex PCR was carried out. MiXCR, applied by TCRdb to the multiplex PCR reads, yields one record per CDR3 protein. The table lists more than 1,000,000 distinct CDR3 sequences, about 38% of them singletons. If patients had other autoimmune diseases, uncontrolled infections, pregnancy or lactation, they were excluded. Diagnosis used clinical symptoms, serum thyroxine, TRAb, thyroid ultrasound and orbital computed tomography.

The receptor's source is an adult man with Graves' hyperthyroidism. The gene calls are TRBV12-3 or TRBV12-4 and TRBJ1-6; 8 nucleotides agree with TRBD1. The sample taken for sequencing was peripheral blood or thyroid tissue (not recorded which). CDR3 sequence (DNA): TGTGCCAGCAGTTCCCTAGACAGGGGCAACTCACCCCTCCACTCT. Translating it yields CASSSLDRGNSPLHS.